A single sample is the source of the 27 T cell receptor beta chains below, sequenced in a study of CD4+ T cells in melanoma. Data came from immunoSEQ multiplex PCR; TCRdb stores just in-frame clones and leaves some out. The data hold around 130,000 clones, with 85% to 95% observed a single time. The source of these receptors is a human donor with melanoma.

The genes are TRBV7-2 and TRBJ2-2; D might be TRBD2 (7 bases). This CDR3 region has 16 residues. V lost 0 bases and J 1 base, leaving 9 bases between the germline ends. CDR1 is SGHTA, CDR2 FQGNSA, per germline. The CDR3 loop is CASSLAGGLNTGELFF. The CDR3, as DNA: TGTGCCAGCAGCTTAGCGGGGGGGCTGAACACCGGGGAGCTGTTTTTT.

In its sample, this clone was seen a few times. V is TRBV5-1 and J is TRBJ2-3; 8 bases align to TRBD2. CDR3 length equals 18 residues. V lost 1 base and J lost 1; bases outside the gene matches: 11. Germline values: CDR1 SGHRS, CDR2 YFSETQ. For the CDR3, the DNA is TGCGCCAGCAGCTTGACTAGCGGCTCGGGTTACGGCACAGATACGCAGTATTTT. Translation: CASSLTSGSGYGTDTQYF.

This chain links TRBV18 with TRBJ2-7, with 10 nucleotides matching TRBD1. The CDR3 has 14 residues. The J segment lost 6 bases and the V segment lost 2 bases, leaving 4 bases of the junction unmatched. Germline V gene data show CDR1 as KGHSH and CDR2 as LQKENI. Here the CDR3 reads CASSPWDRGAEQYF. The CDR3 DNA is TGTGCCAGCTCACCATGGGACAGGGGAGCCGAGCAGTACTTC.

The CDR3 region is CASSLGRGGETQYF. The CDR3, as DNA: TGTGCCAGCAGCTTAGGGCGGGGGGGAGAGACCCAGTACTTC. The rearrangement links TRBV7-2 to TRBJ2-5; 9 bases are shared with TRBD2. The V gene's germline CDR1 is SGHTA and CDR2 FQGNSA. V lost 1 base, J lost 4 bases, and 1 base stayed unmatched. The CDR3 has 14 amino acids.

The chain links TRBV5-1 to TRBJ2-2; 7 bases are shared with TRBD1. CDR3 length: 15 amino acids. Germline V CDR1 and CDR2: SGHRS, YFSETQ. V gave up 4 bases and J gave up 4 bases; unmatched junction bases: 7. The CDR3 coding sequence is TGCGCCAGCAGCCCATTGACAGGGCGCACCGGGGAGCTGTTTTTT. Amino acid sequence: CASSPLTGRTGELFF.

The chain uses TRBV25-1 and TRBJ2-1; 12 nucleotides line up with TRBD1. Per the germline V gene, CDR1 is MGHDK and CDR2 is SYGVNS. V was clipped by 6 bases and J by 10 bases; unmatched bases: 10. The CDR3 is made up of 15 amino acids. DNA of the CDR3: TGTGCCAGCAGCCTAGGGGGACAGGGGGCTGGAGAGCAGTTCTTC. It codes for CASSLGGQGAGEQFF.

As DNA, the CDR3 is TGCGCCAGCAGCTGGCAAGGGGGAAACACCGGGGAGCTGTTTTTT. Translation gives CASSWQGGNTGELFF. This chain links TRBV5-1 with TRBJ2-2, with D possibly matching TRBD1 (6 bases). Germline V gives CDR1 SGHRS, CDR2 YFSETQ. The CDR3 length is 15 residues. V lost 3 bases and J 2 bases, leaving 11 bases between the germline ends.

This chain joins TRBV29-1 and TRBJ2-1; either TRBD1 or TRBD2 may fit D (5 bases each). This CDR3 comprises 13 residues. Germline CDR1 and CDR2: SQVTM and ANQGSEA. Between the trimmed V and J ends, which lost 4 bases and 9 bases, there was a span of 16 bases. The CDR3 nucleotides are TGCAGCGTTGCAGGGAACCTCCGGGGTGAGCAGTTCTTC. Its protein is CSVAGNLRGEQFF.

The chain combines TRBV7-2 with TRBJ2-1; TRBD2 aligns across 10 bases. The CDR3 is made up of 15 amino acids. V was pared by 5 bases and J by 4 bases, with 5 bases of the junction left unmatched. From germline, CDR1 is SGHTA and CDR2 FQGNSA. The CDR3 sequence is CASSPGLAVYNEQFF. Here the CDR3 DNA reads TGTGCCAGCAGCCCTGGACTAGCGGTGTACAATGAGCAGTTCTTC.

The count of this clone is one. The chain employs TRBV7-9 and TRBJ2-2, with D perhaps assigned TRBD1 or TRBD2 (5 bases each). The CDR3 length is 16 residues. V gave up 5 bases and J gave up 5 bases, with 18 bases separating them. Per germline, CDR1 SEHNR and CDR2 FQNEAQ (reference sequence). The CDR3 loop reads CASSPPGPILTGELFF. The CDR3 DNA is TGTGCCAGCAGCCCGCCGGGACCGATCCTGACCGGGGAGCTGTTTTTT.

The chain links TRBV5-8 to TRBJ1-6; no reliable D call. The germline CDR1 and CDR2 sequences are SGHTS and YDEGEE. The CDR3 is 13 amino acids. Trimming shortened V by 2 bases and J by 7 bases, and 7 bases separated the two germline ends. CDR3 region: CASSFSFNSPLHF. For the CDR3, the DNA is TGTGCCAGCAGCTTTTCGTTCAATTCACCCCTCCACTTT. The full variable domain, its missing parts supplied by reference TRBV5-8 and TRBJ1-6, is EAGVTQSPTHLIKTRGQQATLRCSPISGHTSVYWYQQALGLGLQFLLWYDEGEERNRGNFPPRFSGRQFPNYSSELNVNALELEDSALYLCASSFSFNSPLHFGNGTRLTVT.

The V and J genes are TRBV4-2 and TRBJ1-1; 7 nucleotides agree with TRBD1. The ends lost 5 bases at V and 0 bases at J; junction bases unmatched: 6. Germline CDR1 reads LGHNA; CDR2 reads YNFKEQ. The CDR3 totals 15 residues. The CDR3 sequence: CASSLRGGMNTEAFF. The CDR3 nucleotides are TGTGCCAGCAGCTTGAGAGGGGGCATGAACACTGAAGCTTTCTTT.

This chain links TRBV28 with TRBJ1-2; tentative D call: TRBD1 (5 bases). V gave up 3 bases and J gave up 8 bases, with 19 bases separating them. The CDR3 spans 15 residues. Germline V gene data show CDR1 as MDHEN and CDR2 as SYDVKM. In DNA form, the CDR3 reads TGTGCCAGCAGTTTTTTCAGGGCTCGGCCGAGGGGCTACACCTTC. It encodes CASSFFRARPRGYTF.

The J gene is TRBJ2-3, the V gene TRBV5-6; 8 positions match TRBD2. Germline loops: CDR1 SGHDT, CDR2 YYEEEE. The trim removed 5 bases at V and 5 bases at J, leaving 13 bases unmatched. The CDR3 consists of 16 residues. CDR3 DNA sequence: TGTGCCAGCAGTTTAAGAGCGGGGGTCATGGGAGATACGCAGTATTTT. The encoded protein is CASSLRAGVMGDTQYF.

This rearrangement joins TRBV6-5 to TRBJ1-1; D is undetermined. This CDR3 has 11 residues. The germline gives CDR1 MNHEY, CDR2 SVGAGI. Trimming cost V 10 bases and J 0 bases, with 6 bases left between them. Here the CDR3 reads CATTVNTEAFF. In DNA form, the CDR3 reads TGTGCCACCACGGTGAACACTGAAGCTTTCTTT.

The chain recombines TRBV11-3 with TRBJ2-2; tentatively, D is TRBD2 (6 bases). The V gene lost 5 bases and the J gene lost 6 bases, with 7 bases spanning the gap. Germline CDR1 reads SGHNT; CDR2 reads YENEEA. This CDR3 has 12 residues. The CDR3 spells CASSPGAGELFF. The CDR3, as DNA: TGTGCCAGCAGCCCGGGGGCCGGGGAGCTGTTTTTT.

The chain links TRBV7-9 to TRBJ1-4; D is ambiguous. This CDR3 is 14 amino acids long. V was cut by 6 bases and J by 6 bases, with 14 bases left in between. CDR1 is SEHNR, CDR2 FQNEAQ, per germline (reference sequence). In nucleotides, the CDR3 is TGTGCCAGCAGTCCGGGCGCGGGGTATGAAAAACTGTTTTTT. It codes for CASSPGAGYEKLFF.

The rearrangement links TRBV9 to TRBJ1-5; D may be TRBD1 (6 bases). Trimming took 0 bases from V and 0 from J, leaving 10 bases between them. Germline assignment: CDR1 SGDLS and CDR2 YYNGEE. This CDR3 has 16 residues. The CDR3 nucleotides read TGTGCCAGCAGCGTAGGGGCAGGGGCTAGCAATCAGCCCCAGCATTTT. Translating it yields CASSVGAGASNQPQHF.

The J gene is TRBJ1-5, the V gene TRBV7-9; TRBD1 is a possible D gene (6 bases). The CDR3 is 15 residues long. V lost 5 bases and J lost 3, with 14 bases in between. The germline V gene has CDR1 SEHNR and CDR2 FQNEAQ (reference sequence). In DNA form, the CDR3 reads TGTGCCAGCAGCCCTAACCAGGGGCCCAATCAGCCCCAGCATTTT. Translation: CASSPNQGPNQPQHF.

The chain recombines TRBV7-6 with TRBJ1-2; no definite D call. Between the trimmed V and J ends, which lost 8 bases and 0 bases, there was a span of 4 bases. CDR3 length: 11 residues. CDR1 is SGHVS, CDR2 FNYEAQ, per germline. The CDR3 loop is CASGTNYGYTF. Written as DNA, the CDR3 is TGTGCCAGCGGCACTAACTATGGCTACACCTTC.

This sequence joins TRBV6-5 and TRBJ1-1, with 7 bases aligning to TRBD1. V was pared by 5 bases and J by 4 bases, with 4 bases of the junction left unmatched. The CDR3 length is 13 residues. The germline CDR1 and CDR2 sequences are MNHEY and SVGAGI. The chain's CDR3 is CASSQRQGTEAFF. Here the CDR3 DNA reads TGTGCCAGCAGTCAGAGACAGGGCACTGAAGCTTTCTTT.

The chain carries TRBV20-1 and TRBJ2-7; D not resolved. The CDR3 spans 11 residues. Germline V gives CDR1 DFQATT, CDR2 SNEGSKA (reference sequence). V shed 7 bases and J shed 5 bases, with 12 bases lying between them. This CDR3 reads CSVGERHEQYF. CDR3 bases: TGCAGTGTTGGAGAAAGACACGAGCAGTACTTC.

This clone appeared a few times. The CDR3 here is CASSQTGLAGNTDTQYF. The CDR3 DNA reads TGCGCCAGCAGCCAAACCGGACTAGCGGGCAACACAGATACGCAGTATTTT. The V call is TRBV4-1, the J call TRBJ2-3, with TRBD2 identical over 11 bases. The CDR3 length is 17 residues. V shed 2 bases and J 2 bases; nucleotides not matched to a gene: 6. The germline V gene has CDR1 MGHRA and CDR2 YSYEKL.

The rearrangement links TRBV5-4 to TRBJ1-2; D is unresolved. CDR3 length: 13 amino acids. Trimming took off 2 bases at V and 6 bases at J, with 11 bases between the two ends. Looked up from germline, CDR1 is SGHNT and CDR2 is YYREEE (reference sequence). Written as DNA, the CDR3 is TGTGCCAGCAGCTTCGTGTCGACGGATGGCTACACCTTC. Its protein is CASSFVSTDGYTF.

The gene calls are TRBV5-4 and TRBJ2-5; possible D gene TRBD1, 6 bases. The CDR3 length is 13 residues. CDR1 and CDR2 from the germline V gene are SGHNT and YYREEE (reference sequence). V was clipped by 6 bases and J by 2 bases, with 11 bases between them. The CDR3 loop is CASTTGRQETQYF. As DNA, the CDR3 is TGTGCCAGCACGACAGGCAGACAAGAGACCCAGTACTTC.

The sample holds a few counts of this clone. The chain links TRBV6-1 to TRBJ2-2; D not certain. The V end was cut by 0 bases, the J end by 6 bases, with 8 bases between. The V gene's germline CDR1 is MNHNS and CDR2 SASEGT. This CDR3 region has 14 residues. The CDR3 DNA follows: TGTGCCAGCAGTGAAGCCCTAGACCCCGGGGAGCTGTTTTTT. Amino acids: CASSEALDPGELFF.

The rearrangement links TRBV7-9 to TRBJ1-2; D not resolved. This CDR3 spans 12 amino acids. From germline, CDR1 is SEHNR and CDR2 FQNEAQ (reference sequence). Trimming took 4 bases from V and 8 from J, leaving 11 bases between them. The CDR3 region is CASSYEGRGYTF. The DNA for the CDR3 is TGTGCCAGCAGCTATGAAGGCCGCGGCTACACCTTC. Looking up the rest from reference TRBV7-9 and TRBJ1-2 gives the full variable domain: DTGVSQNPRHKITKRGQNVTFRCDPISEHNRLYWYRQTLGQGPEFLTYFQNEAQLEKSRLLSDRFSAERPKGSFSTLEIQRTEQGDSAMYLCASSYEGRGYTFGSGTRLTVV.